A selection of T cell receptor beta chains follows, all from one sample in a study of identical twins. TCRdb called the 5' RACE reads again in MiXCR, with one record for every CDR3 protein. The sample includes more than 200,000 distinct CDR3 sequences, over 12% seen only once; the top ten take approximately 10%. Input material: memory (CD45RO+) T cells sorted from blood. These receptors originate from a woman between 18 and 29 years old in good health. Each CDR3 is given with its conserved first and last residue. Each record gives: V gene, D gene, clone size, J gene, CDR3 protein, CDR3 DNA. The D gene is left open where the match is weak. The size of a clone is reported for some rows only, either as once, few or many, or as a class for expanded clones.

TRBV27	NA	NA	TRBJ1-5	CASSLWGRSQPQHF	TGTGCCAGCAGTTTATGGGGAAGGAGTCAGCCCCAGCATTTT
TRBV20-1	NA	few	TRBJ1-1	CSAREKSEAFF	TGCAGTGCTAGAGAAAAGTCTGAAGCTTTCTTT
TRBV2	NA	few	TRBJ2-1	CASSKTRNNEQFF	TGTGCCAGCAGTAAGACTAGAAACAATGAGCAGTTCTTC
TRBV6-1	TRBD1	few	TRBJ1-2	CASSGGQGTLPYGYTF	TGTGCCAGCAGTGGGGGACAGGGGACCCTACCCTATGGCTACACCTTC
TRBV7-2	TRBD1	NA	TRBJ1-6	CASSLALGQGHSPLHF	TGTGCCAGCAGCTTAGCTCTGGGACAGGGGCATTCACCCCTCCACTTT
TRBV20-1	TRBD1	NA	TRBJ2-7	CSARDPGTGSPYEQYF	TGCAGTGCTAGAGACCCCGGGACAGGGAGTCCCTACGAGCAGTACTTC
TRBV9	TRBD1	NA	TRBJ2-2	CASSRTGQNTGELFF	TGTGCCAGCAGCCGGACAGGGCAAAACACCGGGGAGCTGTTTTTT
TRBV12-3/TRBV12-4	NA	many	TRBJ1-2	CASSFGEGYTF	TGTGCCAGCAGTTTTGGGGAGGGCTACACCTTC
TRBV18	TRBD2	many	TRBJ2-3	CASSSLPSGRATFTQYF	TGTGCCAGCTCATCGCTTCCTAGCGGGAGGGCCACGTTTACGCAGTATTTT
TRBV10-3	NA	NA	TRBJ1-2	CAISDGAAEMYGYTF	TGTGCCATCAGTGATGGTGCCGCTGAGATGTATGGCTACACCTTC
TRBV5-1	TRBD2	many	TRBJ2-3	CASSPLAGAGTDTQYF	TGCGCCAGCAGCCCCTTAGCGGGAGCTGGCACAGATACGCAGTATTTT
TRBV18	NA	NA	TRBJ2-3	CASSPQGPTDTQYF	TGTGCCAGCTCACCACAGGGCCCCACAGATACGCAGTATTTT
TRBV10-3	NA	many	TRBJ1-3	CAISVVTASGNTIYF	TGTGCCATCAGTGTCGTAACAGCCTCTGGAAACACCATATATTTT
TRBV6-4	NA	once	TRBJ2-3	CATSRGASSTDTQYF	TGTGCCACCTCAAGAGGAGCCTCTAGCACAGATACGCAGTATTTT
TRBV7-9	NA	few	TRBJ2-6	CTGANVLTF	TGCACTGGGGCCAACGTCCTGACTTTC
TRBV9	TRBD1	NA	TRBJ2-5	CASSVVGTGVETQYF	TGTGCCAGCAGCGTAGTGGGGACAGGGGTCGAGACCCAGTACTTC
TRBV15	NA	NA	TRBJ1-5	CATSRTNSDQPQHF	TGTGCCACCAGCAGAACCAACAGTGATCAGCCCCAGCATTTT
TRBV10-1	NA	NA	TRBJ2-3	CASKDGAAGTDTQYF	TGCGCCAGCAAGGATGGGGCGGCGGGTACAGATACGCAGTATTTT
TRBV5-1	TRBD2	NA	TRBJ2-1	CASSSDLAGGGSNEQFF	TGCGCCAGCAGCTCCGATCTAGCGGGAGGGGGGAGCAATGAGCAGTTCTTC
TRBV12-3/TRBV12-4	NA	NA	TRBJ1-1	CASSRGYGGTEAFF	TGTGCCAGCAGTCGGGGATACGGGGGCACTGAAGCTTTCTTT
TRBV20-1	NA	few	TRBJ2-1	CSASGSTYNEQFF	TGCAGTGCTAGCGGGAGCACCTACAATGAGCAGTTCTTC
TRBV11-2	TRBD1	NA	TRBJ2-7	CASSSTGTGLYEQYF	TGTGCCAGCAGCTCAACCGGGACAGGGTTATACGAGCAGTACTTC
TRBV20-1	NA	few	TRBJ1-4	CSAVPGPATNEKLFF	TGCAGTGCTGTTCCTGGACCGGCAACTAATGAAAAACTGTTTTTT
TRBV15	TRBD1	few	TRBJ2-1	CATSRGQGTEQFF	TGTGCCACCAGCAGAGGACAGGGGACTGAGCAGTTCTTC
TRBV10-3	NA	many	TRBJ1-1	CAISGQAMNTEAFF	TGTGCCATCAGTGGACAGGCCATGAACACTGAAGCTTTCTTT
TRBV5-1	TRBD2	NA	TRBJ2-5	CASSLGLASETQYF	TGCGCCAGCAGCTTGGGACTAGCGAGTGAGACCCAGTACTTC
TRBV11-2	NA	many	TRBJ2-7	CASSWSSGYYEQYF	TGTGCCAGCAGCTGGAGCTCAGGGTACTACGAGCAGTACTTC
TRBV7-2	TRBD2	few	TRBJ2-2	CASNAGGPGELFF	TGTGCCAGCAACGCGGGGGGCCCCGGGGAGCTGTTTTTT
TRBV5-5	NA	few	TRBJ2-7	CASSLGHRIYEQYF	TGTGCCAGCAGCTTGGGACACCGTATTTACGAGCAGTACTTC
TRBV10-3	NA	many	TRBJ1-3	CAISEYELSSGNTIYF	TGTGCCATCAGTGAGTACGAGTTGAGCTCTGGAAACACCATATATTTT
TRBV12-3/TRBV12-4	TRBD1	many	TRBJ2-5	CASSSPGQGAETQYF	TGTGCCAGCAGTTCCCCGGGACAGGGGGCAGAGACCCAGTACTTC
TRBV7-9	NA	NA	TRBJ1-6	CASSAGVNNSPLHF	TGTGCCAGCAGCGCTGGCGTCAATAATTCACCCCTCCACTTT
TRBV5-1	NA	few	TRBJ2-3	CASSLGIRGAPDTQYF	TGCGCCAGCAGCTTGGGGATACGGGGGGCCCCAGATACGCAGTATTTT
TRBV20-1	NA	NA	TRBJ2-3	CSATSSGTDTQYF	TGCAGTGCTACTAGCTCTGGCACAGATACGCAGTATTTT
TRBV5-4	NA	NA	TRBJ2-1	CASSLDGGPNNEQFF	TGTGCCAGCAGCTTGGATGGAGGGCCTAACAATGAGCAGTTCTTC
TRBV5-1	NA	few	TRBJ2-7	CASSLTAPIQSYEQYF	TGCGCCAGCAGCTTAACAGCCCCAATCCAATCCTACGAGCAGTACTTC
TRBV6-1	TRBD1	NA	TRBJ2-7	CATDRDRGYSYEQYF	TGTGCCACCGACCGGGACAGGGGGTATTCCTACGAGCAGTACTTC
TRBV28	NA	many	TRBJ1-1	CASSEAQGRAFF	TGTGCCAGCAGTGAGGCTCAGGGGAGAGCTTTCTTT
TRBV29-1	TRBD2	many	TRBJ2-7	CSVASSGISYEQYF	TGCAGCGTTGCTTCTAGCGGGATTTCCTACGAGCAGTACTTC
TRBV4-3	NA	NA	TRBJ2-1	CASSPRAGYNEQFF	TGCGCCAGCAGCCCGCGGGCAGGGTACAATGAGCAGTTCTTC
TRBV7-2	NA	NA	TRBJ2-3	CASSLRSGTKPVDTQYF	TGTGCCAGCAGCTTAAGGTCCGGGACAAAACCGGTAGATACGCAGTATTTT
TRBV5-6	NA	many	TRBJ1-2	CASSLRAGITYGYTF	TGTGCCAGCAGCTTACGGGCAGGGATTACCTATGGCTACACCTTC
TRBV7-2	TRBD1	many	TRBJ1-5	CASSLGQGANQPQHF	TGTGCCAGCAGCTTAGGACAGGGGGCGAATCAGCCCCAGCATTTT
TRBV10-3	NA	many	TRBJ2-2	CAITVRVPGELFF	TGTGCCATCACAGTCAGGGTCCCCGGGGAGCTGTTTTTT
TRBV9	NA	few	TRBJ2-7	CASSVEGQGEQYF	TGTGCCAGCAGCGTAGAGGGGCAGGGCGAGCAGTACTTC
TRBV7-8	NA	NA	TRBJ1-6	CASSLMPGDSPLHF	TGTGCCAGCAGCTTAATGCCCGGGGATTCACCCCTCCACTTT
TRBV4-3	TRBD1	NA	TRBJ2-7	CASSQDPTTGTGSHYEQYF	TGCGCCAGCAGCCAAGACCCTACAACCGGGACAGGTAGCCACTACGAGCAGTACTTC
TRBV29-1	TRBD1	many	TRBJ1-2	CSVEGGDRSRGGYTF	TGCAGCGTTGAGGGGGGGGACAGGTCCAGGGGCGGCTACACCTTC
TRBV12-3/TRBV12-4	TRBD2	NA	TRBJ2-1	CASSLGLAGDEQFF	TGTGCCAGCAGTCTCGGACTAGCGGGGGATGAGCAGTTCTTC
TRBV12-3/TRBV12-4	NA	NA	TRBJ2-1	CASSPGALNEQFF	TGTGCCAGCAGCCCCGGGGCCCTAAATGAGCAGTTCTTC